These 4 T cell receptor beta chains were sequenced from one sample in a study of cytomegalovirus exposure and HLA in healthy donors. Researchers ran the PCR with 60 Vbeta and 13 Jbeta primers. Some clones are missing from TCRdb's copy, which holds only in-frame ones; the method was immunoSEQ multiplex PCR. The table shows 150,000 to 200,000 clones, with roughly 70% occurring only once. Sequencing was performed on PBMCs. The receptors were gathered from a woman in her twenties or thirties in good health and CMV-seronegative.

This chain joins TRBV4-3 and TRBJ1-2; 8 bases align to TRBD1. This CDR3 has 15 residues. From germline, CDR1 is LGHNA and CDR2 YSLEER. The junction had 5 bases not matched to a gene; V was cut back by 4 bases and J by 1 base. The CDR3 coding sequence is TGCGCCAGCAGCCCGGACAGGGATTATAACTATGGCTACACCTTC. It codes for CASSPDRDYNYGYTF.

The rearrangement uses TRBV5-1 and TRBJ1-2; D gene uncertain. The CDR3 consists of 14 residues. V lost 4 bases, J lost 8 bases, and 18 bases lay in between. CDR1 is SGHRS and CDR2 is YFSETQ in the germline V gene. The CDR3 DNA sequence: TGCGCCAGCAGCCCCCGGTCACAGCTTGAAGGCTACACCTTC. Translated, it gives CASSPRSQLEGYTF.

This chain joins TRBV5-4 and TRBJ1-2, with 8 bases lining up with TRBD1. Germline assignment: CDR1 SGHNT and CDR2 YYREEE (reference sequence). V trimming: 0 bases; J trimming: 6 bases; junction bases outside the gene matches: 16. This CDR3 comprises 18 residues. The CDR3 sequence: CASSLGPSGQGFSDGYTF. CDR3 sequence (DNA): TGTGCCAGCAGCTTGGGGCCCAGCGGACAGGGTTTTTCCGATGGCTACACCTTC.

This clone was counted only a few times. This sequence joins TRBV12-2 and TRBJ1-4; the tabulated D call, TRBD1, remains unverified against the DNA. TRBV12-2 is described as a pseudogene. The CDR3 sequence is 17 residues long. In DNA form, the CDR3 reads TGTGCAAGTCGCTTAGATCAGGACAGCGATGCGGGTGAAAAACTGTTTTTT. This sequence encodes CASRLDQDSDAGEKLFF.